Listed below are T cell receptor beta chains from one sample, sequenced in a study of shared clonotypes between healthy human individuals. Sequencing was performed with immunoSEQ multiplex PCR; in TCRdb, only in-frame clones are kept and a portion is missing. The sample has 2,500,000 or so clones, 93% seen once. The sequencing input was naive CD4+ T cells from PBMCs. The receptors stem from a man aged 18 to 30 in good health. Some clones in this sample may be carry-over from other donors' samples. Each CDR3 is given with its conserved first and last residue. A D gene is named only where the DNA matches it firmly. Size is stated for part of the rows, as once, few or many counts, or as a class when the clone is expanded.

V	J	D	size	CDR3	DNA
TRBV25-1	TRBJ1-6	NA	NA	CASSEGPRLNSPLHF	TGTGCCAGCAGTGAAGGACCGCGGTTGAATTCACCCCTCCACTTT
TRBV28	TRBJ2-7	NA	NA	CASSFMGYEQYF	TGTGCCAGCAGTTTTATGGGCTACGAGCAGTACTTC
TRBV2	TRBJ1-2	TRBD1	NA	CASSVTQGAEYGYTF	TGTGCCAGCAGTGTAACCCAGGGGGCGGAATATGGCTACACCTTC
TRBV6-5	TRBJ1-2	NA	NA	CASRYALGTAGGYTF	TGTGCCAGCAGGTACGCCCTTGGGACGGCGGGCGGCTACACCTTC
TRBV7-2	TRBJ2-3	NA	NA	CASSLARDSTDTQYF	TGTGCCAGCAGCTTAGCTCGAGATAGCACAGATACGCAGTATTTT
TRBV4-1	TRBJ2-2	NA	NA	CASSLLTAPGELFF	TGCGCCAGCAGCCTGCTGACCGCCCCCGGGGAGCTGTTTTTT
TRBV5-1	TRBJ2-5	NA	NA	CASSLRPGEETQYF	TGCGCCAGCAGCCTCCGACCGGGGGAAGAGACCCAGTACTTC
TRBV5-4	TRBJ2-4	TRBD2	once	CASSLASASGQNIQYF	TGTGCCAGCAGCTTGGCGTCGGCTAGCGGACAAAACATTCAGTACTTC
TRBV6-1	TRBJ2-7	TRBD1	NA	CASSEGTGVSYEQYF	TGTGCCAGCAGTGAAGGGACAGGGGTGTCCTACGAGCAGTACTTC
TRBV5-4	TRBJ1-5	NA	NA	CASSLGGLGNQPQHF	TGTGCCAGCAGCTTGGGGGGGCTAGGCAATCAGCCCCAGCATTTT
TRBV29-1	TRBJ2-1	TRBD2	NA	CSVELAVSLDEQFF	TGCAGCGTTGAACTAGCGGTGAGTTTGGATGAGCAGTTCTTC
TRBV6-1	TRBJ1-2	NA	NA	CASSQGRDNYGYTF	TGTGCCAGCAGCCAGGGGCGGGACAACTATGGCTACACCTTC
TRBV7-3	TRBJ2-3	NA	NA	CASSPARGGGTDTQYF	TGTGCCAGCAGCCCAGCCCGAGGAGGGGGCACAGATACGCAGTATTTT
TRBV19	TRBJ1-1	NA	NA	CASTKGDTEAFF	TGTGCCAGTACTAAGGGGGACACTGAAGCTTTCTTT
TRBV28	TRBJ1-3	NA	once	CASSSPGTSGNTIYF	TGTGCCAGCAGTTCTCCGGGGACGTCGGGAAACACCATATATTTT
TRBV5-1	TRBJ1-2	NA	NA	CASSLGEGGNYGYTF	TGCGCCAGCAGCTTGGGGGAAGGAGGGAACTATGGCTACACCTTC
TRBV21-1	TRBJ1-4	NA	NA	CASSKAGVTNEKLFF	TGTGCCAGCAGCAAAGCCGGGGTAACTAATGAAAAACTGTTTTTT
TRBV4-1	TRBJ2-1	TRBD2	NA	CASSPGLARSSYNEQFF	TGCGCCAGCAGCCCCGGACTAGCGAGAAGCTCCTACAATGAGCAGTTCTTC
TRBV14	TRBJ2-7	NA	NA	CASSRQGRQARNEQYF	TGTGCCAGCAGCCGGCAAGGTAGACAGGCTAGGAACGAGCAGTACTTC
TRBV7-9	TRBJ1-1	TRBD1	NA	CASSLGSTGGGAFF	TGTGCCAGCAGCTTAGGGTCGACAGGGGGAGGTGCTTTCTTT